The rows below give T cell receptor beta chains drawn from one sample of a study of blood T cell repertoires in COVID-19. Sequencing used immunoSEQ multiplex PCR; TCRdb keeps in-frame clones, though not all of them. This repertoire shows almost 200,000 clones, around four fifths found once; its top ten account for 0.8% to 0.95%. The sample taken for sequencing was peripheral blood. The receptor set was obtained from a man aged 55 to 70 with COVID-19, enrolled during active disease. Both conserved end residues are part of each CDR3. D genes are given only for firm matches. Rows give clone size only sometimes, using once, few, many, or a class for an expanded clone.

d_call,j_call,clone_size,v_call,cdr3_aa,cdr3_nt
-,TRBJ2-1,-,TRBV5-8,CASSLAGQSYDRQFF,TGTGCCAGCAGCTTGGCCGGACAGTCTTATGATCGGCAGTTCTTC
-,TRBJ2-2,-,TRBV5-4,CASSSSLGTGTGELFF,TGTGCCAGCAGCTCGAGCTTAGGGACTGGCACCGGGGAGCTGTTTTTT
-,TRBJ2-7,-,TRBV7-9,CASSRQTRYEQYF,TGTGCCAGCAGCCGCCAGACTCGTTACGAGCAGTACTTC
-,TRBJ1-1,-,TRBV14,CASSQGRGGKGSFF,TGTGCCAGCAGCCAAGGAAGGGGCGGCAAGGGGTCTTTCTTT
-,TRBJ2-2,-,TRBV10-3,CAISVSVNTGELFF,TGTGCCATCAGTGTATCGGTTAACACCGGGGAGCTGTTTTTT
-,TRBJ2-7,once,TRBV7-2,CASSLIQGSYEQYF,TGTGCCAGCAGCTTAATCCAGGGGAGTTACGAGCAGTACTTC
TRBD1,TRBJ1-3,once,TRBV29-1,CSVDLGTGVGYGNTIYF,TGCAGCGTTGATCTCGGGACAGGGGTTGGGTACGGAAACACCATATATTTT
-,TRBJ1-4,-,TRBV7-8,CASSPHDRDGKLFF,TGTGCCAGCAGCCCCCATGACAGAGACGGAAAACTGTTTTTT
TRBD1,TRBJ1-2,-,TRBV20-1,CSASPRDRRPGGYTF,TGCAGTGCTAGTCCGCGGGACAGGCGCCCTGGGGGCTACACCTTC
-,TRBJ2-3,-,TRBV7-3,CASSLDGKGTDTQYF,TGTGCCAGCAGCTTAGACGGGAAAGGAACAGATACGCAGTATTTT
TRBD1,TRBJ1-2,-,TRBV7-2,CASSLGGQGYGYTF,TGTGCCAGCAGCTTAGGAGGACAGGGCTATGGCTACACCTTC
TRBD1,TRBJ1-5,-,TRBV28,CASSGPGQRAPQHF,TGTGCCAGCAGTGGACCGGGACAGAGGGCGCCCCAGCATTTT
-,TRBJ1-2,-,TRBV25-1,CASSTNYGYTF,TGTGCCAGCAGTACAAACTATGGCTACACCTTC
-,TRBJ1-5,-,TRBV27,CASSPGRGGGMNQPQHF,TGTGCCAGCAGTCCAGGAAGGGGAGGGGGGATGAATCAGCCCCAGCATTTT
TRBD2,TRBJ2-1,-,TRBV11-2,CASSSSGRVNEQFF,TGTGCCAGCAGCTCTAGCGGGAGAGTGAATGAGCAGTTCTTC
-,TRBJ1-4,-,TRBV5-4,CASSPSGAGEKLFF,TGTGCCAGCAGCCCTAGCGGGGCTGGTGAAAAACTGTTTTTT
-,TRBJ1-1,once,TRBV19,CASSTPRRGTEAFF,TGTGCCAGTAGTACCCCTCGCAGGGGCACTGAAGCTTTCTTT
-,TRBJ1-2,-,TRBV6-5,CASTANYGYTF,TGTGCCAGCACAGCGAACTATGGCTACACCTTC
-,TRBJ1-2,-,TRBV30,CAWGGQSNYGYTF,TGTGCCTGGGGCGGACAGTCTAACTATGGCTACACCTTC
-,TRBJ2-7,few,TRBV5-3,CARQASSYEQYF,TGTGCCAGACAAGCTAGCAGCTACGAGCAGTACTTC
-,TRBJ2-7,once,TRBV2,CASASGEAYEQYF,TGTGCCAGCGCCTCGGGAGAGGCCTACGAGCAGTACTTC
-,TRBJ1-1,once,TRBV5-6,CASSLAPINTEAFF,TGTGCCAGCAGCTTGGCTCCTATTAACACTGAAGCTTTCTTT
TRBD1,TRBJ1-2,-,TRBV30,CAWTLPGQGSYTF,TGTGCCTGGACCCTCCCGGGACAGGGGAGTTACACCTTC
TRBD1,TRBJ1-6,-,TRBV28,CASSRTGANSPLHF,TGTGCCAGCAGCCGGACAGGGGCGAATTCACCCCTCCACTTT
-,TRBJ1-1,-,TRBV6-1,CASSEARLRAFF,TGTGCCAGCAGTGAAGCTAGGCTGCGGGCTTTCTTT
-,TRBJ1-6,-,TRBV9,CASSVSARSLDSPLHF,TGTGCCAGCAGCGTAAGCGCAAGGAGCCTGGATTCACCCCTCCACTTT
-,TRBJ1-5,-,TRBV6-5,CASSLDSTYQPQHF,TGTGCCAGCAGCCTGGACAGTACCTATCAGCCCCAGCATTTT
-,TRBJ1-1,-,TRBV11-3,CASSYNQGTEAFF,TGTGCCAGCAGCTACAACCAGGGGACTGAAGCTTTCTTT
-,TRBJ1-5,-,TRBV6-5,CASRATEDSNQPQHF,TGTGCCAGCAGAGCGACCGAAGATAGCAATCAGCCCCAGCATTTT
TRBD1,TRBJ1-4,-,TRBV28,CASSLGGDYEKLFF,TGTGCCAGCAGCCTAGGGGGCGACTATGAAAAACTGTTTTTT
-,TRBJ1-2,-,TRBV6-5,CASSRRAGTPYGYTF,TGTGCCAGCAGCCGCCGCGCCGGGACTCCCTATGGCTACACCTTC
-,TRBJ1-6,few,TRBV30,CAWINRLNNSPLHF,TGTGCCTGGATCAACAGGTTAAACAATTCACCCCTCCACTTT
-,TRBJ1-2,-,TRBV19,CASSIGVGINYGYTF,TGTGCCAGTAGTATAGGTGTCGGGATCAACTATGGCTACACCTTC
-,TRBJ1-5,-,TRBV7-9,CASSSVSSWSNQPQHF,TGTGCCAGCAGCTCCGTCTCGAGTTGGAGCAATCAGCCCCAGCATTTT
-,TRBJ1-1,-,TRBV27,CASSLEGRRGYTEAFF,TGTGCCAGCAGTTTGGAGGGAAGGAGAGGTTACACTGAAGCTTTCTTT
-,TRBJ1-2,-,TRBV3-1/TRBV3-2,CASSQAPSTPGNNYGYTF,TGTGCCAGCAGCCAAGCGCCATCGACGCCAGGGAATAACTATGGCTACACCTTC
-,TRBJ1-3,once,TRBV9,CASSATGFAGNTIYF,TGTGCCAGCAGCGCGACAGGTTTCGCTGGAAACACCATATATTTT
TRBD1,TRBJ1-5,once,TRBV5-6,CASSFDRGHITQPQHF,TGTGCCAGCAGCTTTGACAGGGGACATATTACACAGCCCCAGCATTTT
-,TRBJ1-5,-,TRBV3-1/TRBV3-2,CASSQEGGGYQPQHF,TGTGCCAGCAGCCAAGAAGGAGGCGGGTATCAGCCCCAGCATTTT
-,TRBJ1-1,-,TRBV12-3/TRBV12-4,CASSFGGRTEAFF,TGTGCCAGCAGTTTTGGAGGGCGCACTGAAGCTTTCTTT
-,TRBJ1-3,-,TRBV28,CASSLAGGNSGNTIYF,TGTGCCAGCAGTTTGGCGGGGGGTAATTCTGGAAACACCATATATTTT
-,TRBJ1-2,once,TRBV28,CASSPHKGGYGYTF,TGTGCCAGCAGCCCCCACAAGGGAGGGTATGGCTACACCTTC
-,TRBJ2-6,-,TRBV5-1,CASSLVSGGPSGANVLTF,TGCGCCAGCAGCTTGGTGTCTGGGGGCCCCTCTGGGGCCAACGTCCTGACTTTC